What follows are 32 T cell receptor beta chains derived from one specimen sequenced in a study of CD8+ T cells in alopecia areata. The authors extracted RNA and reverse transcribed it into cDNA as the sequencing template. TCRdb's copy holds only in-frame clones and misses some; the assay was immunoSEQ multiplex PCR. The sample lists nearly 95,000 clones, around three quarters occurring once. Treatment given: oral pan-JAK inhibitor, 5-10 mg twice daily. Sequencing was performed on CD8+ T cells sorted from blood, taken between weeks 43 and 45, from a patient treated with tofacitinib. The receptor set was obtained from a human donor with alopecia areata.

The chain joins TRBV4-3 to TRBJ1-2; no reliable D call. Germline V gene lookup returns CDR1 LGHNA and CDR2 YSLEER. The V end was cut by 0 bases, the J end by 4 bases, with 15 bases between. The CDR3 spans 16 residues. CDR3 DNA sequence: TGCGCCAGCAGCCAAGATGTTAGGGCCCCTGGCTATGGCTACACCTTC. Amino acids: CASSQDVRAPGYGYTF.

This clone was recorded a few times. The chain recombines TRBV7-9 with TRBJ2-7; TRBD1 agrees at 9 bases. The ends lost 5 bases at V and 7 bases at J; junction bases unmatched: 12. This CDR3 region has 15 residues. From germline, CDR1 is SEHNR and CDR2 FQNEAQ (reference sequence). The CDR3 sequence is CASSLRGQGLGEQYF. The CDR3 coding sequence is TGTGCCAGCAGCCTGAGGGGACAGGGACTTGGGGAGCAGTACTTC.

The CDR3 region is CASSWVGGGDTQYF. The CDR3 DNA reads TGTGCCAGCAGCTGGGTCGGTGGCGGTGATACGCAGTATTTT. V usage is TRBV14 and J usage is TRBJ2-3, with D unresolved. The V end was cut by 5 bases, the J end by 6 bases, with 15 bases between. The CDR3 spans 14 residues. Germline lookup yields CDR1 SGHDN and CDR2 FVKESK.

The V gene is TRBV7-9, the J gene TRBJ2-1; 8 positions agree with TRBD1. Germline trimming cut 5 bases from V and 3 bases from J; bases unmatched to any gene: 15. Looked up from germline, CDR1 is SEHNR and CDR2 is FQNEAQ (reference sequence). This CDR3 spans 18 amino acids. CDR3 residues: CASSVSIGQGVIYNEQFF. CDR3 nucleotide sequence: TGTGCCAGCAGCGTTAGCATAGGACAGGGAGTGATCTACAATGAGCAGTTCTTC.

The chain carries TRBV29-1 and TRBJ2-3; D perhaps matches TRBD2 (6 bases). CDR3 length: 13 amino acids. Trimming left V 7 bases short and J 0 bases short, with 11 bases between. Germline loops: CDR1 SQVTM, CDR2 ANQGSEA. The CDR3: CSAPGTSTDTQYF. CDR3 in DNA: TGCAGCGCCCCCGGGACTAGCACAGATACGCAGTATTTT.

The chain combines TRBV7-9 with TRBJ2-6; D unresolved. The CDR3 loop spans 14 amino acids. Germline loops: CDR1 SEHNR, CDR2 FQNEAQ (reference sequence). Trimming removed 5 bases from V and 0 bases from J, with 5 bases in between. DNA for the CDR3: TGTGCCAGCAGCCTCCCCTCTGGGGCCAACGTCCTGACTTTC. This gives the protein CASSLPSGANVLTF.

The genes are TRBV13 and TRBJ2-1, with 11 bases fitting TRBD2. Germline V gene data show CDR1 as PRHDT and CDR2 as FYEKMQ (reference sequence). This CDR3 has 16 residues. V dropped 5 bases and J dropped 8; count of bases not matched to a gene: 11. For the CDR3, the DNA is TGTGCCAGCAGCCCGTGGGGCACTAGCGGGGGTGATGAGCAGTTCTTC. Translation gives CASSPWGTSGGDEQFF.

This chain's CDR3 is CASSQLPGLAEGVNEQFF. CDR3 DNA sequence: TGCGCCAGCAGCCAACTCCCGGGACTAGCAGAGGGGGTCAATGAGCAGTTCTTC. The V and J genes are TRBV4-1 and TRBJ2-1; 9 bases are a match to TRBD2. After removal of 2 bases from V and 6 bases from J, the junction contained 14 bases not matched to a gene. The CDR3 covers 18 residues. Per germline, CDR1 MGHRA and CDR2 YSYEKL.

This rearrangement joins TRBV6-5 to TRBJ1-6; 8 bases align to TRBD1. Germline V lookup: CDR1 MNHEY, CDR2 SVGAGI. V was clipped by 6 bases and J by 10 bases; unmatched bases: 8. This CDR3 spans 14 amino acids. CDR3 nucleotides: TGTGCCAGCAGCCGAGACAGGGGAGGCTCACCCCTCCACTTT. Residues: CASSRDRGGSPLHF.

The rearrangement joins TRBV5-1 to TRBJ2-3, with TRBD2 identical over 12 bases. After removal of 5 bases from V and 4 bases from J, the junction contained 5 bases not matched to a gene. Looked up from germline, CDR1 is SGHRS and CDR2 is YFSETQ. The CDR3 runs to 15 residues. The chain's CDR3 is CASRETSGGADTQYF. DNA of the CDR3: TGCGCCAGCAGAGAGACTAGCGGGGGTGCAGATACGCAGTATTTT.

DNA of the CDR3: TGTGCCAGCAGCTTAGAGCCCGGTATGGAGACCCAGTACTTC. Its translation is CASSLEPGMETQYF. This chain connects TRBV7-8 to TRBJ2-5; D is unresolved. In germline, CDR1 is SGHVS, CDR2 FQNEAQ. V lost 1 base to trimming and J lost 5 bases, with 11 bases between them. CDR3 length: 14 amino acids.

V usage is TRBV7-2 and J usage is TRBJ1-6, with D possibly being TRBD1 (6 bases). Trimming left V 5 bases short and J 5 bases short, with 19 bases between. The CDR3 totals 17 residues. Germline CDR1 reads SGHTA; CDR2 reads FQGNSA. The DNA for the CDR3 is TGTGCCAGCAGCCCCGTTTTAGTAGGGGGAGATAATTCACCCCTCCACTTT. Its translation: CASSPVLVGGDNSPLHF. The whole variable domain, remainder taken from reference TRBV7-2 and TRBJ1-6, is GAGVSQSPSNKVTEKGKDVELRCDPISGHTALYWYRQSLGQGLEFLIYFQGNSAPDKSGLPSDRFSAERTGGSVSTLTIQRTQQEDSAVYLCASSPVLVGGDNSPLHFGNGTRLTVT.

The V and J genes are TRBV15 and TRBJ2-1, with D possibly being TRBD1 (6 bases). V lost 1 base, J lost 5 bases, and 9 bases lay in between. CDR3 size: 14 residues. Per germline, CDR1 LNHNV and CDR2 YYDKDF (reference sequence). CDR3 nucleotides: TGTGCCACCAGCAGAGGTGGGACAAACAATGAGCAGTTCTTC. This sequence encodes CATSRGGTNNEQFF.

The rearrangement links TRBV7-6 to TRBJ2-7, with D unclear. The ends were cut back, 5 bases at V and 1 base at J, with 15 bases in the middle. Per the germline V gene, CDR1 is SGHVS and CDR2 is FNYEAQ. This CDR3 region has 15 residues. For the CDR3, the DNA is TGTGCCAGCAGCGGTACCGGGCACGGATCCTACGAGCAGTACTTC. It codes for CASSGTGHGSYEQYF.

The genes are TRBV14 and TRBJ2-4; 14 nucleotides line up with TRBD2. The J segment lost 0 bases and the V segment lost 4 bases, leaving 5 bases of the junction unmatched. The CDR3 is 18 amino acids. The V gene's germline CDR1 is SGHDN and CDR2 FVKESK. CDR3 DNA sequence: TGTGCCAGCAGCCCTGGGACTAGCGGGGGTCTAGCCAAAAACATTCAGTACTTC. This translates into CASSPGTSGGLAKNIQYF.

A word on this clone: The sample carries other DNA sequences with the same CDR3. The chain recombines TRBV6-6 with TRBJ1-1, with 10 bases lining up with TRBD1. This CDR3 contains 14 residues. V dropped 4 bases and J dropped 5; count of bases not matched to a gene: 4. The germline V gene has CDR1 MNHNY and CDR2 SVGAGI (reference sequence). The CDR3 reads CASSSTGGRTEAFF. The CDR3 DNA sequence: TGTGCCAGCAGTTCGACAGGGGGCCGGACTGAAGCTTTCTTT.

The chain recombines TRBV11-2 with TRBJ1-1; a possible D gene is TRBD1 (5 bases). V was shortened by 2 bases and J by 4 bases, with 8 bases between the two germline ends. The CDR3 contains 13 residues. Germline V gene data show CDR1 as SGHAT and CDR2 as FQNNGV. This CDR3 reads CASSLQGSTEAFF. As DNA, the CDR3 is TGTGCCAGCAGCTTACAGGGAAGCACTGAAGCTTTCTTT.

This chain uses TRBV6-6 with TRBJ1-6; weak D call: TRBD1 (5 bases). This CDR3 spans 12 amino acids. Germline V CDR1 and CDR2: MNHNY, SVGAGI (reference sequence). Trimming removed 5 bases at V and 10 bases at J, with 9 bases between. The CDR3 loop is CASSIRGSPLHF. The CDR3 DNA reads as TGTGCCAGCAGTATAAGGGGCTCACCCCTCCACTTT.

This clone is classed as medium-sized. CDR3 sequence reads: CASSPWNNQPQHF. DNA of the CDR3: TGCGCCAGCAGCCCTTGGAACAATCAGCCCCAGCATTTT. The chain joins TRBV10-2 to TRBJ1-5, with D hard to call. CDR3 size: 13 residues. Germline V gene sequence: CDR1 WSHSY, CDR2 SAAADI. Trimming took 6 bases from V and 3 from J, leaving 9 bases between them.

J is TRBJ1-4 and V is TRBV29-1; D remains unclear. Germline assignment: CDR1 SQVTM and CDR2 ANQGSEA. Trimming took 2 bases from V and 4 from J, leaving 14 bases between them. This CDR3 comprises 15 residues. The CDR3 bases are TGCAGCGTTGAAATATATGGCGTCGATAATGAAAAACTGTTTTTT. This sequence encodes CSVEIYGVDNEKLFF.

This clone was observed a few times. In DNA form, the CDR3 reads TGCGCCAGCAGCCAAGAAACTTTTTACGAGCAGTACTTC. It codes for CASSQETFYEQYF. The gene calls are TRBV4-1 and TRBJ2-7; D is uncertain. Trimming stripped 0 bases from V and 4 bases from J, with 7 bases between. In germline, CDR1 is MGHRA, CDR2 YSYEKL. The CDR3 is 13 residues long.

This clone was counted between two and nine times. This chain links TRBV5-5 with TRBJ2-7; D may be TRBD2 (5 bases). The CDR3 consists of 12 residues. Trimming cost V 1 base and J 6 bases, with 8 bases left between them. Germline V gives CDR1 SGHKS, CDR2 YYEKEE (reference sequence). Here the CDR3 DNA reads TGTGCCAGCAGCTTGAATGGAGGCGAGCAGTACTTC. The encoded protein is CASSLNGGEQYF.

This clone was found a few times. The V gene is TRBV10-3, the J gene TRBJ1-1; D is perhaps TRBD1 (6 bases). V lost 6 bases and J lost 1, with 15 bases in between. The CDR3 length is 15 residues. CDR1 and CDR2 from the germline V gene are ENHRY and SYGVKD. CDR3 bases: TGTGCCATCAGGGAAATACAGGGTCAGAACACTGAAGCTTTCTTT. Translation gives CAIREIQGQNTEAFF.

V and J are TRBV7-3 and TRBJ2-5; 10 bases are a match to TRBD1. V shed 1 base, J shed 4 bases, and the junction held 3 bases outside the gene matches. The CDR3 runs 15 residues. The germline gives CDR1 SGHTA, CDR2 FQGTGA. The DNA of the CDR3 is TGTGCCAGCAGCTTAAGGGGACAGGGGTTAGAGACCCAGTACTTC. Its translation is CASSLRGQGLETQYF.

This clone was detected only a few times. The junction departs from germline at one end; a sequencing error may be responsible. The chain links TRBV19 to TRBJ2-1; 7 bases agree with TRBD1. Germline V lookup: CDR1 LNHDA, CDR2 SQIVND (reference sequence). The CDR3 consists of 15 residues. The CDR3 sequence: CASSRSGGSFNEQFF. CDR3 DNA: TGTGCCAGTAGTAGGTCAGGGGGATCCTTCAATGAGCAGTTCTTC.

The DNA of the CDR3 is TGTGCCAGTAGTATATCGGTCCGGGAAGCTAACTATGGCTACACCTTC. It yields the protein CASSISVREANYGYTF. The chain employs TRBV19 and TRBJ1-2; no clear D gene. Germline loops: CDR1 LNHDA, CDR2 SQIVND (reference sequence). V was shortened by 2 bases and J by 0 bases, with 13 bases between the two germline ends. The CDR3 contains 16 residues. Filled out from reference TRBV19 and TRBJ1-2, the complete variable domain reads DGGITQSPKYLFRKEGQNVTLSCEQNLNHDAMYWYRQDPGQGLRLIYYSQIVNDFQKGDIAEGYSVSREKKESFPLTVTSAQKNPTAFYLCASSISVREANYGYTFGSGTRLTVV.

With respect to this clone: An end of the junction differs from the germline gene, which may be a read error. The chain is built from TRBV5-1 and TRBJ2-3; TRBD1 matches 9 bases. Germline-derived CDR1 and CDR2 are SGHRS and YFSETQ. The CDR3 has 14 amino acids. The CDR3 here is CATSPTGGMDTQYF. DNA for the CDR3: TGCGCCACCAGCCCGACAGGGGGTATGGATACGCAGTATTTT.

The J gene is TRBJ2-7, the V gene TRBV4-3; 10 nucleotides agree with TRBD2. V shed 1 base and J 4 bases; nucleotides not matched to a gene: 4. This CDR3 contains 15 residues. Germline loops: CDR1 LGHNA, CDR2 YSLEER. The CDR3, as DNA: TGCGCCAGCAGCCAAGGGAGTAGCGGGAGGTACGAGCAGTACTTC. Its protein is CASSQGSSGRYEQYF.

The rearrangement links TRBV4-3 to TRBJ1-2; D remains ambiguous. The germline gives CDR1 LGHNA, CDR2 YSLEER. V lost 1 base, J lost 8 bases, and 20 bases lay in between. CDR3 length: 16 residues. For the CDR3, the DNA is TGCGCCAGCAGCCAAGGTCGATCGTCCCGGGAGGCAGGCTACACCTTC. Encoded protein: CASSQGRSSREAGYTF.

The chain carries TRBV7-8 and TRBJ1-1, with D possibly being TRBD1 (6 bases). The CDR3 is 17 amino acids. V was shortened by 5 bases and J by 2 bases, with 21 bases between the two germline ends. CDR1 SGHVS and CDR2 FQNEAQ come from the germline V gene. CDR3 nucleotides: TGTGCCAGCAGCCCATCTACAGGGAAAATGGGAAACACTGAAGCTTTCTTT. Residues: CASSPSTGKMGNTEAFF. The full variable domain, in which reference TRBV7-8 and TRBJ1-1 provide the parts outside the CDR3, is GAGVSQSPRYKVAKRGQDVALRCDPISGHVSLFWYQQALGQGPEFLTYFQNEAQLDKSGLPSDRFFAERPEGSVSTLKIQRTQQEDSAVYLCASSPSTGKMGNTEAFFGQGTRLTVV.

This rearrangement joins TRBV20-1 to TRBJ2-7, with D possibly TRBD1 on 5 matching bases. The V gene lost 3 bases and the J gene lost 2 bases, with 5 bases spanning the gap. Germline V lookup: CDR1 DFQATT, CDR2 SNEGSKA (reference sequence). The CDR3 spans 11 residues. The CDR3 protein is CSARDTYEQYF. Here the CDR3 DNA reads TGCAGTGCTAGGGACACCTACGAGCAGTACTTC.

This clone was counted between two and nine times. This sequence joins TRBV7-3 and TRBJ2-5; 10 bases agree with TRBD2. The ends lost 2 bases at V and 5 bases at J; junction bases unmatched: 14. This CDR3 has 18 residues. CDR1 is SGHTA and CDR2 is FQGTGA in the germline V gene. Here the CDR3 reads CASSLLGRASGGWETQYF. The CDR3 DNA reads as TGTGCCAGCAGCTTATTGGGCCGGGCTAGCGGGGGTTGGGAGACCCAGTACTTC.